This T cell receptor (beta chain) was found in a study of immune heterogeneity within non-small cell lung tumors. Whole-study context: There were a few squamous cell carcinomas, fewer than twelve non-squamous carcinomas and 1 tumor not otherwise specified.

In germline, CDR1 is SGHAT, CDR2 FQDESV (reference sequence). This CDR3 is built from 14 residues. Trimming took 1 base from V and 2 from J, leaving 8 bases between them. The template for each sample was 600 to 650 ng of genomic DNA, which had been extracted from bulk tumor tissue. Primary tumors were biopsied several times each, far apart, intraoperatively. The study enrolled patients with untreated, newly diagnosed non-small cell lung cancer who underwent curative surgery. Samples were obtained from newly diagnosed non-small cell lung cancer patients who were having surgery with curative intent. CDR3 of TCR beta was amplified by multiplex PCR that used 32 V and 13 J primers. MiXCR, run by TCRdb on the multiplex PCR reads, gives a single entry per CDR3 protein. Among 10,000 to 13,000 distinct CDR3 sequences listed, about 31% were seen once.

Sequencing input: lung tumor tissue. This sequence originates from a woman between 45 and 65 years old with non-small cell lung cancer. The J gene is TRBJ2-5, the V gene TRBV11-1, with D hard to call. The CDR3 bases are TGTGCCAGCAGCTTAGGAGGTTTTCAAGAGACCCAGTACTTC. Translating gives CASSLGGFQETQYF.